The clone carrying this TCR beta chain was observed many times. The V end was cut by 3 bases, the J end by 3 bases, with 14 bases between. Germline values: CDR1 SQVTM, CDR2 ANQGSEA. The CDR3 length is 14 residues. The data belong to a study of molecular identifiers for immune sequencing clone quantification. The sorting of naive CD8 T cells used the CD8+CD4-CCR7+CD45RA+ phenotype. Via MiXCR, TCRdb re-called the PCR reads, giving one row per CDR3 protein. This table has 400,000 to 600,000 distinct CDR3 sequences, about 20% appearing once. Sequences were obtained from naive CD8+ T cells from blood, with Jurkat cell RNA spiked in. Subset specified: FACS-sorted CD8+CD4-CCR7+CD45RA+ naive T cells. The clonotype was recovered from a human donor in good health. Some libraries in this study had Jurkat cell RNA spiked in. The chain recombines TRBV29-1 with TRBJ2-5; D remains unclear. The CDR3 DNA sequence: TGCAGCGTTGATTATTCGTACGACGAAGAGACCCAGTACTTC. Residues: CSVDYSYDEETQYF. Looking up the rest from reference TRBV29-1 and TRBJ2-5 gives the full variable domain: SAVISQKPSRDICQRGTSLTIQCQVDSQVTMMFWYRQQPGQSLTLIATANQGSEATYESGFVIDKFPISRPNLTFSTLTVSNMSPEDSSIYLCSVDYSYDEETQYFGPGTRLLVL.